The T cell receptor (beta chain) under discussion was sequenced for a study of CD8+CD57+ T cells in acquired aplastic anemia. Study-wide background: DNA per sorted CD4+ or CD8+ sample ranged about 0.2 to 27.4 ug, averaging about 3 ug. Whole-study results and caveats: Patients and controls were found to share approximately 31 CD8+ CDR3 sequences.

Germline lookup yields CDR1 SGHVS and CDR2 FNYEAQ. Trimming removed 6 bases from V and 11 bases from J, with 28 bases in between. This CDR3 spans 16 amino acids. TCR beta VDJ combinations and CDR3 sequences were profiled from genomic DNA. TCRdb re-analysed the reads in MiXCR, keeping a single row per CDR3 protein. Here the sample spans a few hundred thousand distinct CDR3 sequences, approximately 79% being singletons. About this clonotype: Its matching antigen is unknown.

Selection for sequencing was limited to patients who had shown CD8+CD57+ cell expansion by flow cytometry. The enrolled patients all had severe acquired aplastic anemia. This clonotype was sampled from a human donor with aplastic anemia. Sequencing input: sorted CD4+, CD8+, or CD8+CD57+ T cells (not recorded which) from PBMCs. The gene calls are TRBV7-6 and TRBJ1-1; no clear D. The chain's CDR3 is CASRVTAAPLNEQAFF. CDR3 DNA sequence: TGTGCCAGCAGAGTAACAGCGGCCCCCTTGAATGAGCAGGCTTTCTTT.